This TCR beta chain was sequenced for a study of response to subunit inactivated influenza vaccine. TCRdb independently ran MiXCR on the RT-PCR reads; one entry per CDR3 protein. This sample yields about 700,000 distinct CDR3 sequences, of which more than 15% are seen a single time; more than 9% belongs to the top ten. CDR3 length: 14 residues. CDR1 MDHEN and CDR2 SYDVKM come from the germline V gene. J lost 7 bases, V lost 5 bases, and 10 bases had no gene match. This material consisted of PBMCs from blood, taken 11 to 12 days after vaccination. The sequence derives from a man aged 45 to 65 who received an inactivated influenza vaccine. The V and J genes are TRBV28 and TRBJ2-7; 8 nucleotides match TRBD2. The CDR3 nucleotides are TGTGCCAGCAGTCTCCCGGGGGGGCTTCGGGAGCAGTACTTC. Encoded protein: CASSLPGGLREQYF. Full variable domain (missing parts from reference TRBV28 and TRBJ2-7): DVKVTQSSRYLVKRTGEKVFLECVQDMDHENMFWYRQDPGLGLRLIYFSYDVKMKEKGDIPEGYSVSREKKERFSLILESASTNQTSMYLCASSLPGGLREQYFGPGTRLTVT.